This entry lists 6 T cell receptor beta chains sequenced from one sample in a study of T cell responses to AZD1222 COVID-19 vaccine. Assay used: immunoSEQ multiplex PCR; TCRdb lists only in-frame clones, some missing. In the table there are some 96,000 clones, 65% to 85% of which are singletons. Sequencing used peripheral blood, obtained 28 days after the second AZD1222 dose. Every receptor here comes from an adult who received the AZD1222 COVID-19 vaccine.

This rearrangement joins TRBV11-2 to TRBJ2-3, with D tentatively TRBD2 (5 bases). The CDR3 contains 15 residues. The ends were cut back, 5 bases at V and 1 base at J, with 13 bases in the middle. Germline CDR1 is SGHAT and CDR2 is FQNNGV. The CDR3 is CASSRGPLGTDTQYF. In DNA, the CDR3 is TGTGCCAGCAGCCGGGGTCCGCTGGGCACAGATACGCAGTATTTT.

The chain links TRBV5-4 to TRBJ2-7, with 7 bases identical to TRBD2. The CDR3 covers 15 residues. J lost 0 bases, V lost 5 bases, and 8 bases had no gene match. From germline, CDR1 is SGHNT and CDR2 YYREEE (reference sequence). Here the CDR3 DNA reads TGTGCCAGCAGTAAGACTAGCAGGAGCTCCTACGAGCAGTACTTC. Translated, it gives CASSKTSRSSYEQYF.

This chain uses TRBV7-8 with TRBJ2-3, with D possibly being TRBD2 (6 bases). CDR1 SGHVS and CDR2 FQNEAQ come from the germline V gene. This CDR3 region has 17 residues. Trimming removed 5 bases at V and 0 bases at J, with 18 bases between. The CDR3, as DNA: TGTGCCAGCAGCCCGATCGGGACTTCCGTTAGCACAGATACGCAGTATTTT. Residues: CASSPIGTSVSTDTQYF.

This clone was seen only once. This sequence joins TRBV5-6 and TRBJ1-2, with D perhaps matching TRBD1 (5 bases). Per germline, CDR1 SGHDT and CDR2 YYEEEE. V was trimmed by 7 bases and J by 7 bases, leaving 17 bases between them. The CDR3 extends over 13 amino acids. The CDR3 DNA reads TGTGCCAGCCGGGGTATCGGGGGGACTGGCTACACCTTC. It specifies CASRGIGGTGYTF.

The chain is built from TRBV7-3 and TRBJ2-1; TRBD2 aligns across 10 bases. Trimming at V came to 3 bases and at J to 12 bases, leaving 8 bases not matched to a gene. The germline V gene encodes CDR1 SGHTA and CDR2 FQGTGA. The CDR3 length is 14 residues. This CDR3 is CASSLSGGASRQFF. The CDR3 DNA follows: TGTGCCAGCAGCTTGAGCGGGGGGGCAAGTCGGCAGTTCTTC.

The CDR3 coding sequence is TGTGCCAGCAGCCAATTAGGGCAGAACTATGGCTACACCTTC. This codes for CASSQLGQNYGYTF. The V gene is TRBV14, the J gene TRBJ1-2; D is undetermined. The CDR3 spans 14 residues. The germline V gene has CDR1 SGHDN and CDR2 FVKESK. V gave up 2 bases and J gave up 2 bases, with 9 bases separating them.